This T cell receptor beta chain appears in the sequencing data of a study of blood T cell repertoires in COVID-19. Original handling: Amplified reference gene primers provided the basis for estimating nucleated cell counts. Only in-frame clones appear in the TCRdb table, and some are missing; sequencing was by immunoSEQ multiplex PCR. V, J and clone size are taken as reported in that table, and D and trimming were inferred from the DNA itself. The table lists tens of thousands of clones, approximately 81% of them singletons. Trimming pared 5 bases from V and 9 bases from J, leaving 14 bases between. Germline V lookup: CDR1 SGHTA, CDR2 FQGTGA. The CDR3 spans 13 residues.

Material: peripheral blood. The J gene is TRBJ2-1, the V gene TRBV7-3; D remains unclear. This clonotype originated in an elderly woman with active or convalescent COVID-19. This CDR3 is CASSPKAVGEQFF. Written as DNA, the CDR3 is TGTGCCAGCAGCCCCAAGGCGGTGGGTGAGCAGTTCTTC. Full variable domain (outside the CDR3, taken from reference TRBV7-3 and TRBJ2-1): GAGVSQTPSNKVTEKGKYVELRCDPISGHTALYWYRQSLGQGPEFLIYFQGTGAADDSGLPNDRFFAVRPEGSVSTLKIQRTERGDSAVYLCASSPKAVGEQFFGPGTRLTVL.